This is a list of T cell receptor beta chains from one sample in a study of blood T cell repertoires in COVID-19. This table comes from immunoSEQ multiplex PCR, and its TCRdb copy is limited to in-frame clones, with some not included. The repertoire holds about 130,000 clones, with about four fifths as singletons. Sequencing was carried out using peripheral blood. These receptor sequences come from a woman between 50 and 59 years old with acute or convalescent COVID-19. Both conserved end residues are part of each CDR3. D genes are given only for firm matches. Not every row has a clone size; where given, it reads once, few, many or a size class.

abundance: NA
v_gene: TRBV19
d_gene: NA
j_gene: TRBJ1-1
CDR3aa: CASSIKRGMNTEAFF
CDR3nt: TGTGCCAGTAGTATAAAGAGGGGGATGAACACTGAAGCTTTCTTT

abundance: NA
v_gene: TRBV5-1
d_gene: TRBD1
j_gene: TRBJ2-5
CDR3aa: CASSSSGGGETQYF
CDR3nt: TGCGCCAGCAGCTCCTCAGGGGGCGGGGAGACCCAGTACTTC

abundance: few
v_gene: TRBV2
d_gene: TRBD1
j_gene: TRBJ2-3
CDR3aa: CASRGQGWDTQYF
CDR3nt: TGTGCCAGCAGGGGACAGGGGTGGGATACGCAGTATTTT

abundance: NA
v_gene: TRBV6-5
d_gene: NA
j_gene: TRBJ1-1
CDR3aa: CASRSAGFGTEAFF
CDR3nt: TGTGCCAGCAGATCGGCAGGGTTCGGCACTGAAGCTTTCTTT

abundance: NA
v_gene: TRBV16
d_gene: NA
j_gene: TRBJ1-4
CDR3aa: CASSPQGREEKLFF
CDR3nt: TGTGCCAGCAGTCCTCAGGGGAGGGAGGAAAAACTGTTTTTT

abundance: NA
v_gene: TRBV7-2
d_gene: TRBD1
j_gene: TRBJ2-7
CDR3aa: CASSLTSGGNIYEQYF
CDR3nt: TGTGCCAGCAGCTTAACATCAGGGGGTAATATTTACGAGCAGTACTTC

abundance: NA
v_gene: TRBV10-3
d_gene: TRBD1
j_gene: TRBJ2-2
CDR3aa: CAIRGQGGTGELFF
CDR3nt: TGTGCCATCAGAGGACAGGGTGGCACCGGGGAGCTGTTTTTT

abundance: NA
v_gene: TRBV5-1
d_gene: TRBD1
j_gene: TRBJ1-1
CDR3aa: CASSKGTGRTEAFF
CDR3nt: TGCGCCAGCAGCAAAGGGACAGGGAGAACTGAAGCTTTCTTT

abundance: NA
v_gene: TRBV29-1
d_gene: TRBD1
j_gene: TRBJ1-4
CDR3aa: CSVEGTGGNEKLFF
CDR3nt: TGCAGCGTTGAAGGGACAGGGGGTAATGAAAAACTGTTTTTT

abundance: NA
v_gene: TRBV19
d_gene: NA
j_gene: TRBJ1-1
CDR3aa: CASTWGGQNTEAFF
CDR3nt: TGTGCCAGTACCTGGGGGGGACAGAACACTGAAGCTTTCTTT